What follows are 28 T cell receptor beta chains derived from one specimen sequenced in a study of blood T cell repertoires in COVID-19. Assay: immunoSEQ multiplex PCR; the TCRdb copy retains only in-frame clones and omits some. The sample lists 64,000 or so clones, 82% occurring once. Input material: peripheral blood. The origin of the receptors is a human donor in a cohort sampled during active COVID-19.

Here the CDR3 reads CASSPPYSNQPQHF. CDR3 in DNA: TGTGCCAGCTCACCACCATATAGCAATCAGCCCCAGCATTTT. The chain joins TRBV18 to TRBJ1-5; D gene ambiguous. This CDR3 spans 14 amino acids. With 0 bases removed from V and 0 bases from J, the gap between germline ends came to 3 bases. CDR1 KGHSH and CDR2 LQKENI come from the germline V gene.

CDR3 DNA: TGTGCCAGCAGCCAAGATCGGGTTGGAGGTGTCGGAGAGACCCAGTACTTC. Translation gives CASSQDRVGGVGETQYF. The chain employs TRBV3-1 (or the pseudogene TRBV3-2) and TRBJ2-5; the D gene is possibly TRBD2 (5 bases). Germline-derived CDR1 and CDR2 are LGHDT and YNNKEL (reference sequence). Trimming stripped 0 bases from V and 4 bases from J, with 18 bases between. This CDR3 contains 17 residues.

The chain has TRBV6-6 and TRBJ2-5; TRBD1 aligns across 7 bases. CDR1 MNHNY and CDR2 SVGAGI come from the germline V gene (reference sequence). V dropped 6 bases and J dropped 0; count of bases not matched to a gene: 7. The CDR3 totals 15 residues. The DNA for the CDR3 is TGTGCCAGCAGAAACAGGGGCGATTACCAAGAGACCCAGTACTTC. It codes for CASRNRGDYQETQYF.

J is TRBJ2-1 and V is TRBV30, with TRBD1 matching over 12 bases. The CDR3 totals 14 residues. The germline gives CDR1 GTSNPN, CDR2 SVGIG (reference sequence). The junction had 4 bases not matched to a gene; V was cut back by 4 bases and J by 6 bases. The CDR3 region is CAWKRDRGLNEQFF. As DNA, the CDR3 is TGTGCCTGGAAACGGGACAGGGGGCTCAATGAGCAGTTCTTC.

This rearrangement joins TRBV10-2 to TRBJ1-6, with 10 positions matching TRBD1. V shed 6 bases, J shed 5 bases, and the junction held 4 bases outside the gene matches. Germline V gives CDR1 WSHSY, CDR2 SAAADI. This CDR3 comprises 15 residues. The CDR3 spells CASRTGGAHNSPLHF. CDR3 DNA: TGCGCCAGCAGGACAGGGGGCGCCCATAATTCACCCCTCCACTTT.

The V and J genes are TRBV28 and TRBJ2-7, with 8 bases aligning to TRBD1. Germline V lookup: CDR1 MDHEN, CDR2 SYDVKM. The V gene end was trimmed by 3 bases and the J gene end by 6 bases; junction bases not matched to a gene: 10. The CDR3 is made up of 15 amino acids. The CDR3 DNA is TGTGCCAGCAGTTTTTCAGGCGCCAGGGGGCTCGAGCAGTACGTC. Translation: CASSFSGARGLEQYV.

The chain combines TRBV6-1 with TRBJ1-3; a weak D match, TRBD1 (6 bases). Germline lookup yields CDR1 MNHNS and CDR2 SASEGT. V was shortened by 0 bases and J by 0 bases, with 9 bases between the two germline ends. There are 16 residues in the CDR3. CDR3 nucleotides: TGTGCCAGCAGTGAAGCCAGGGGAGCCTCTGGAAACACCATATATTTT. This gives the protein CASSEARGASGNTIYF.

This chain joins TRBV2 and TRBJ1-2, with D perhaps TRBD1 (6 bases). The V gene lost 4 bases and the J gene lost 4 bases, with 10 bases spanning the gap. Germline CDR1 SNHLY, CDR2 FYNNEI. The CDR3 is made up of 13 amino acids. The CDR3 sequence: CASSAQGTYGYTF. CDR3 DNA: TGTGCCAGCAGTGCCCAGGGGACCTATGGCTACACCTTC.

The chain couples TRBV11-2 to TRBJ2-1; the match to TRBD1 covers 9 bases. This CDR3 is 18 amino acids long. CDR1 is SGHAT and CDR2 is FQNNGV in the germline V gene. The J segment lost 4 bases and the V segment lost 7 bases, leaving 17 bases of the junction unmatched. The CDR3 DNA follows: TGTGCCAGCAAGGGACAGGGCCAAAGCGGGGCCTTATACAATGAGCAGTTCTTC. Amino acid sequence: CASKGQGQSGALYNEQFF.

V is TRBV5-6 and J is TRBJ2-1; 7 bases align to TRBD1. CDR3 length: 16 residues. Per germline, CDR1 SGHDT and CDR2 YYEEEE. Trimming removed 0 bases from V and 2 bases from J; junction bases left unmatched: 5. The CDR3 is CASSLAGQPTYNEQFF. Here the CDR3 DNA reads TGTGCCAGCAGCTTGGCGGGACAGCCGACCTACAATGAGCAGTTCTTC.

The rearrangement uses TRBV4-1 and TRBJ2-3; weak D call: TRBD1 (5 bases). CDR3 length equals 15 residues. Trimming removed 1 base from V and 2 bases from J, with 10 bases in between. CDR1 is MGHRA, CDR2 YSYEKL, per germline. CDR3 DNA: TGCGCCAGCAGCCAAGGGGGCGCCGACACAGATACGCAGTATTTT. Translation: CASSQGGADTDTQYF.

The V call is TRBV5-5, the J call TRBJ2-3; 7 positions agree with TRBD2. Per germline, CDR1 SGHKS and CDR2 YYEKEE (reference sequence). CDR3 length: 14 amino acids. J lost 1 base, V lost 7 bases, and 6 bases had no gene match. The CDR3: CASGTGGGTDTQYF. For the CDR3, the DNA is TGTGCCAGCGGTACGGGGGGTGGCACAGATACGCAGTATTTT.

J is TRBJ2-3 and V is TRBV6-5; TRBD2 agrees at 8 bases. After removal of 6 bases from V and 4 bases from J, the junction contained 6 bases not matched to a gene. Germline V gene sequence: CDR1 MNHEY, CDR2 SVGAGI. This CDR3 spans 14 amino acids. The CDR3 spells CASSRGGRADTQYF. For the CDR3, the DNA is TGTGCCAGCAGCCGGGGGGGCCGAGCAGATACGCAGTATTTT.

The V gene is TRBV3-1 (or the pseudogene TRBV3-2), the J gene TRBJ2-3, with 10 bases aligning to TRBD2. Germline V CDR1 and CDR2: LGHDT, YNNKEL (reference sequence). The CDR3 totals 15 residues. J gave up 3 bases and V 6 bases, and 6 bases lay outside the gene matches. The CDR3 DNA is TGTGCCAGCAGTACCAAGGGACTAGCGACAGATACGCAGTATTTT. Protein product: CASSTKGLATDTQYF.

J is TRBJ1-1 and V is TRBV19, with D unresolved. Germline V gives CDR1 LNHDA, CDR2 SQIVND (reference sequence). The CDR3 is 13 residues long. The germline V and J ends were trimmed by 5 bases and 0 bases, with 7 bases remaining between them. CDR3 nucleotide sequence: TGTGCCAGTAGTCAACAGATGAACACTGAAGCTTTCTTT. Translating it yields CASSQQMNTEAFF. The whole variable domain, remainder taken from reference TRBV19 and TRBJ1-1, is DGGITQSPKYLFRKEGQNVTLSCEQNLNHDAMYWYRQDPGQGLRLIYYSQIVNDFQKGDIAEGYSVSREKKESFPLTVTSAQKNPTAFYLCASSQQMNTEAFFGQGTRLTVV.

The rearrangement joins TRBV7-8 to TRBJ1-6; D gene uncertain. CDR1 and CDR2 from the germline V gene are SGHVS and FQNEAQ. The length of the CDR3 is 16 residues. Trimming removed 3 bases at V and 5 bases at J, with 14 bases between. The CDR3 sequence is CASSFFGRVDNSPLHF. CDR3 nucleotides: TGTGCCAGCAGCTTCTTCGGGCGGGTGGATAATTCACCCCTCCACTTT.

The genes are TRBV29-1 and TRBJ1-1; tentative D call: TRBD1 (6 bases). This CDR3 has 13 amino acids. Trimming left V 1 base short and J 7 bases short, with 13 bases between. Germline V gene sequence: CDR1 SQVTM, CDR2 ANQGSEA. The DNA for the CDR3 is TGCAGCGTTGAAGTAGGGAGAGGGGGTGAAGCTTTCTTT. This sequence encodes CSVEVGRGGEAFF.

V is TRBV2 and J is TRBJ1-1, with 8 bases fitting TRBD1. The trim removed 4 bases at V and 8 bases at J, leaving 6 bases unmatched. The CDR3 totals 13 residues. The germline V gene encodes CDR1 SNHLY and CDR2 FYNNEI. CDR3 sequence (DNA): TGTGCCAGCAGTGGAACAGGGGGTATGGAAGCTTTCTTT. Translation: CASSGTGGMEAFF.

The V gene is TRBV19, the J gene TRBJ2-5, with D maybe TRBD1 (7 bases). Trimming left V 1 base short and J 5 bases short, with 14 bases between. Germline V CDR1 and CDR2: LNHDA, SQIVND (reference sequence). The CDR3 length is 15 residues. CDR3 coding DNA: TGTGCCAGTAGTATAGCGCGGGACAGTGGGGAGACCCAGTACTTC. This codes for CASSIARDSGETQYF.

V gene TRBV21-1 combines with J gene TRBJ2-7; TRBD1 is the table's D call and was not checked against the DNA. TRBV21-1 is shown as a pseudogene. CDR3 length equals 15 residues. CDR3 residues: CASNGGDRGYWEQYV. The CDR3 DNA reads TGTGCCAGCAACGGGGGGGACAGGGGATATTGGGAGCAGTACGTC.

For the CDR3, the DNA is TGCGCCAGCAGCTCGTTAGCGGGGGGAGCAGAGACCCAGTACTTC. Its translation is CASSSLAGGAETQYF. J is TRBJ2-5 and V is TRBV5-1, with 10 bases fitting TRBD2. With V trimmed by 3 bases and J by 4 bases, 6 bases remained unmatched. This CDR3 comprises 15 residues. Germline V gene sequence: CDR1 SGHRS, CDR2 YFSETQ.

The chain carries TRBV6-5 and TRBJ1-1; 8 nucleotides agree with TRBD1. The CDR3 consists of 13 residues. V gave up 11 bases and J gave up 0 bases; unmatched junction bases: 5. Per germline, CDR1 MNHEY and CDR2 SVGAGI. The CDR3 protein is CACLGQVNTEAFF. The CDR3 DNA sequence: TGTGCCTGTTTGGGACAGGTGAACACTGAAGCTTTCTTT.

This chain joins TRBV6-6 and TRBJ1-5; no clear D. Germline CDR1 reads MNHNY; CDR2 reads SVGAGI (reference sequence). The CDR3 is 14 residues long. V was cut by 5 bases and J by 3 bases, with 11 bases left in between. The chain's CDR3 is CASSTTGNNQPQHF. As DNA, the CDR3 is TGTGCCAGCAGTACAACCGGGAACAATCAGCCCCAGCATTTT.

The chain combines TRBV12-3 or TRBV12-4 with TRBJ1-5; D gene uncertain. Trimming pared 6 bases from V and 4 bases from J, leaving 10 bases between. This CDR3 is built from 13 residues. Here the CDR3 reads CASRPGGNQPQHF. Here the CDR3 DNA reads TGTGCCAGCAGGCCGGGCGGGAATCAGCCCCAGCATTTT.

This CDR3 is CASENKSRKLFF. CDR3 sequence (DNA): TGTGCCAGCGAAAATAAATCGAGAAAACTGTTTTTT. V and J are TRBV6-5 and TRBJ1-4; no firm D call. Trimming left V 8 bases short and J 10 bases short, with 14 bases between. This CDR3 region has 12 residues. Germline V lookup: CDR1 MNHEY, CDR2 SVGAGI.

The genes are TRBV3-1 (or the pseudogene TRBV3-2) and TRBJ2-7; D is undetermined. This CDR3 contains 15 residues. Looked up from germline, CDR1 is LGHDT and CDR2 is YNNKEL (reference sequence). V lost 4 bases, J lost 6 bases, and 19 bases lay in between. The CDR3 protein is CASSLLRGSGSEQYF. The CDR3 nucleotides are TGTGCCAGCAGCCTGCTTCGTGGGTCGGGTAGCGAGCAGTACTTC.

The chain employs TRBV7-9 and TRBJ2-5; perhaps TRBD2 as D (6 bases). The CDR3 length is 16 residues. Germline lookup yields CDR1 SEHNR and CDR2 FQNEAQ (reference sequence). Trimming left V 1 base short and J 0 bases short, with 12 bases between. DNA of the CDR3: TGTGCCAGCAGCTTAGTCGGGGGACGGTACCAAGAGACCCAGTACTTC. Its protein product is CASSLVGGRYQETQYF.

With respect to this clone: This CDR3 is also generated by other DNA sequences in the sample. V is TRBV12-3 or TRBV12-4 and J is TRBJ1-4, with 9 bases identical to TRBD1. CDR3 length: 13 residues. The J segment lost 8 bases and the V segment lost 5 bases, leaving 3 bases of the junction unmatched. CDR3 region: CASSRDRVEKLFF. The CDR3 nucleotides are TGTGCCAGCAGTAGGGACAGGGTCGAAAAACTGTTTTTT.